These 18 T cell receptor beta chains share one sample of origin, sequenced in a study of post-analysis software for immune sequencing data. Study-wide points: TRBV segments more frequent in patients than in controls numbered roughly 5 and included TRBV5-6, TRBV5-1 and TRBV20-1.

The TCR beta cDNA libraries contained unique molecular identifiers. One entry per CDR3 protein results from TCRdb running MiXCR on the PCR reads. The sample carries fewer than 550,000 distinct CDR3 sequences, less than 40% recorded once. These receptors lack a known antigen. The sequenced material came from blood. The receptors stem from a girl between 2 and 17 years old with multiple sclerosis.

This clonotype was observed a few times. This sequence joins TRBV24-1 and TRBJ1-2; D might be TRBD1 (5 bases). With 5 bases removed from V and 8 bases from J, the gap between germline ends came to 14 bases. Germline V gene data show CDR1 as KGHDR and CDR2 as SFDVKD. The CDR3 spans 13 residues. DNA of the CDR3: TGTGCCACCAGTGGTTCGGTCAGGGACGGCTACACCTTC. As protein: CATSGSVRDGYTF.

This clonotype was seen a handful of times. The chain combines TRBV5-5 with TRBJ2-1; tentative D call: TRBD2 (6 bases). Germline values: CDR1 SGHKS, CDR2 YYEKEE (reference sequence). The CDR3 is 17 residues long. The V end lost 4 bases, the J end lost 5 bases, and 22 bases lay between the germline ends. The CDR3 spells CASSPSGTLFLHNEQFF. The CDR3 nucleotides are TGTGCCAGCAGCCCGTCCGGGACTCTCTTTCTCCACAATGAGCAGTTCTTC.

Concerning this clonotype: This is likely a read error, given that the CDR3 carries no conserved phenylalanine or tryptophan at its end. The chain combines TRBV5-1 with TRBJ2-3; 11 bases agree with TRBD2. Germline V gene sequence: CDR1 SGHRS, CDR2 YFSETQ. There are 16 residues in the CDR3. V lost 4 bases to trimming and J lost 2 bases; unmatched junction nucleotides: 6. CDR3 in DNA: TGCGCCAGCAGCGGCGGGACTAGCGGTCTCACAGATACGCAGTATTTG. Protein product: CASSGGTSGLTDTQYL.

This clonotype was detected ten times or more. The junction and the germline gene differ at one end; a read error may be behind it. V and J are TRBV5-1 and TRBJ2-5, with D tentatively TRBD2 (5 bases). The CDR3 extends over 13 amino acids. CDR1 SGHRS and CDR2 YFSETQ come from the germline V gene. CDR3: CASSLGRAETQYF. CDR3 sequence (DNA): TGTGCCAGCAGCTTAGGGCGGGCAGAGACCCAGTACTTC.

This clonotype was counted only a few times. The V and J genes are TRBV7-9 and TRBJ2-1; TRBD2 matches at 8 bases. Trimming cost V 3 bases and J 3 bases; bases outside gene matches: 13. The germline CDR1 and CDR2 sequences are SEHNR and FQNEAQ (reference sequence). The CDR3 loop spans 18 amino acids. The DNA for the CDR3 is TGTGCCAGCAGCTTGGGTTCTCCGGAGGGACTAGTCTACAATGAGCAGTTCTTC. Translation gives CASSLGSPEGLVYNEQFF. Drawing the rest from reference TRBV7-9 and TRBJ2-1, the complete variable domain is DTGVSQNPRHKITKRGQNVTFRCDPISEHNRLYWYRQTLGQGPEFLTYFQNEAQLEKSRLLSDRFSAERPKGSFSTLEIQRTEQGDSAMYLCASSLGSPEGLVYNEQFFGPGTRLTVL.

Many counts were recorded for this clonotype. The chain employs TRBV29-1 and TRBJ2-1; TRBD1 aligns across 9 bases. The CDR3 extends over 13 amino acids. Unmatched junction bases numbered 6, after V lost 5 bases and J lost 7 bases. The germline V gene encodes CDR1 SQVTM and CDR2 ANQGSEA. The CDR3 nucleotides are TGCAGCGTTCGGACAGGGGCGGGGAATGAGCAGTTCTTC. Translation: CSVRTGAGNEQFF.

This clonotype was recorded once. J is TRBJ2-1 and V is TRBV2, with TRBD1 as a possible D gene (6 bases). Matching the DNA end better, TRBJ2-7 makes the J call doubtful. The CDR3 is made up of 16 amino acids. Germline V gene data show CDR1 as SNHLY and CDR2 as FYNNEI. This chain's CDR3 is CASSSPAGGPYNEQYF. CDR3 nucleotide sequence: TGTGCCAGCAGTTCACCGGCTGGGGGCCCCTACAATGAGCAGTACTTC.

This chain uses TRBV6-1 with TRBJ2-5; 8 bases fit TRBD1. V lost 4 bases to trimming and J lost 2 bases; unmatched junction nucleotides: 9. The length of the CDR3 is 16 residues. Germline CDR1 and CDR2: MNHNS and SASEGT. The CDR3 coding sequence is TGTGCCAGCAGTGGTTCTCGGGACAGGTTTCAAGAGACCCAGTACTTC. Translated: CASSGSRDRFQETQYF.

The chain links TRBV6-6 to TRBJ2-2; possible D gene TRBD1, 5 bases. The length of the CDR3 is 15 residues. V was trimmed by 2 bases and J by 7 bases, leaving 14 bases between them. In germline, CDR1 is MNHNY, CDR2 SVGAGI (reference sequence). Here the CDR3 DNA reads TGTGCCAGCAGTTACAGGGGATTATGGGGCGGGGAGCTGTTTTTT. Translating gives CASSYRGLWGGELFF.

This chain connects TRBV6-5 to TRBJ1-1, with a tentative D call TRBD1 (6 bases). CDR1 is MNHEY and CDR2 is SVGAGI in the germline V gene. The CDR3 contains 12 residues. V shed 6 bases and J shed 7 bases, with 12 bases lying between them. This CDR3 reads CASRATTGEAFF. The CDR3 region has the DNA TGTGCCAGCAGGGCAACGACAGGTGAAGCTTTCTTT.

The chain combines TRBV4-1 with TRBJ2-1, with TRBD1 identical over 7 bases. The CDR3 spans 15 residues. V shed 4 bases, J shed 8 bases, and the junction held 11 bases outside the gene matches. The germline CDR1 and CDR2 sequences are MGHRA and YSYEKL. The CDR3 DNA follows: TGCGCCAGCAGCCGACCGGGACAGCGAGGCGATGAGCAGTTCTTC. Protein product: CASSRPGQRGDEQFF.

This clonotype was recorded at least ten times. The chain recombines TRBV27 with TRBJ2-3; 11 bases align to TRBD2. Trimming at V came to 10 bases and at J to 2 bases, leaving 8 bases not matched to a gene. This CDR3 is 15 amino acids long. CDR1 and CDR2 (germline): MNHEY, SMNVEV (reference sequence). In DNA, the CDR3 is TGTGCCACCGCGACTAGCGGGGAGCACACAGATACGCAGTATTTT. This translates into CATATSGEHTDTQYF.

This clonotype was recorded a few times. The gene calls are TRBV16 and TRBJ2-7, with 7 bases identical to TRBD1. Germline lookup yields CDR1 KGHSY and CDR2 FQNENV. This CDR3 is 13 amino acids long. Losses at the gene ends were 4 bases for V and 5 bases for J; bases not matched to a gene: 5. CDR3 DNA: TGTGCCAGCAGCCCCGGGACAGTTAACGAGCAGTACTTC. This codes for CASSPGTVNEQYF.

This clonotype was counted at least ten times. The rearrangement uses TRBV7-6 and TRBJ1-1, with unresolved D. Germline V CDR1 and CDR2: SGHVS, FNYEAQ. The CDR3 extends over 13 amino acids. Between the trimmed V and J ends, which lost 1 base and 1 base, there was a span of 4 bases. The CDR3 DNA follows: TGTGCCAGCAGCTTAGGGGAGAACACTGAAGCTTTCTTT. As protein: CASSLGENTEAFF.

This clonotype was found a few times. The chain carries TRBV18 and TRBJ1-1; D remains ambiguous. The CDR3 runs 11 residues. The V end was cut by 3 bases, the J end by 6 bases, with 5 bases between. Germline loops: CDR1 KGHSH, CDR2 LQKENI. CDR3 coding DNA: TGTGCCAGCTCACCCACTGCTGAAGCTTTCTTT. It yields the protein CASSPTAEAFF.

The chain combines TRBV14 with TRBJ1-6, with unresolved D. Looked up from germline, CDR1 is SGHDN and CDR2 is FVKESK. The V gene lost 1 base and the J gene lost 10 bases, with 11 bases spanning the gap. The CDR3 has 14 residues. The CDR3 protein is CASSQAGLGSPLHF. The CDR3 nucleotides are TGTGCCAGCAGCCAAGCGGGCCTGGGGTCACCCCTCCACTTT.

With regard to this clonotype: A much larger clonotype is one base distant, so this may be a read error. Because it lacks the conserved phenylalanine or tryptophan at the end, this CDR3 is likely a read error. The genes are TRBV20-1 and TRBJ2-3; D remains ambiguous. Germline lookup yields CDR1 DFQATT and CDR2 SNEGSKA (reference sequence). Trimming pared 6 bases from V and 0 bases from J, leaving 16 bases between. The CDR3 is 15 amino acids. The CDR3: CSAWKDGDSTDTQYL. In DNA form, the CDR3 reads TGCAGTGCCTGGAAGGACGGAGATAGCACAGATACGCAGTATTTG.

The chain couples TRBV20-1 to TRBJ2-3; tentatively, D is TRBD2 (5 bases). Trimming pared 3 bases from V and 2 bases from J, leaving 15 bases between. Germline-derived CDR1 and CDR2 are DFQATT and SNEGSKA (reference sequence). The CDR3 has 15 amino acids. This CDR3 is CSARQPSKVTDTQYF. For the CDR3, the DNA is TGCAGTGCTAGGCAACCTAGCAAGGTCACAGATACGCAGTATTTT.